This TCR beta chain emerged from a study of blood T cell repertoires in COVID-19. Background on the study: PBMCs, B-cell-depleted T cells, or T cells were the source of the cDNA or gDNA that made up the material.

Original methodology: Estimation of nucleated cell counts was performed using reference gene primer amplification. Clones were sequenced by immunoSEQ multiplex PCR, and TCRdb holds only the in-frame ones, with some missing. V and J calls plus clone size are reproduced from that table; the DNA served to infer D and trimming. The data show about 150,000 clones, 80% to 90% seen once. The CDR3 totals 15 residues. Germline loops: CDR1 SGHRS, CDR2 YFSETQ. Deletions cut 4 bases from V and 0 bases from J, with 11 bases between. Participants were aged about 18 to 90 years, lived in over 20 US areas, and enrolled virtually. Cohort placement rested on clinical history that participants reported themselves.

Material for sequencing was PBMCs or T cells enriched from blood (not recorded which). The TCR comes from a man aged 45-65 years who had recovered from COVID-19. This chain connects TRBV5-1 to TRBJ1-3; weak D call: TRBD1 (6 bases). The CDR3, as DNA: TGCGCCAGCAGCGATCAGGGGCCCTCTGGAAACACCATATATTTT. It is translated as CASSDQGPSGNTIYF.